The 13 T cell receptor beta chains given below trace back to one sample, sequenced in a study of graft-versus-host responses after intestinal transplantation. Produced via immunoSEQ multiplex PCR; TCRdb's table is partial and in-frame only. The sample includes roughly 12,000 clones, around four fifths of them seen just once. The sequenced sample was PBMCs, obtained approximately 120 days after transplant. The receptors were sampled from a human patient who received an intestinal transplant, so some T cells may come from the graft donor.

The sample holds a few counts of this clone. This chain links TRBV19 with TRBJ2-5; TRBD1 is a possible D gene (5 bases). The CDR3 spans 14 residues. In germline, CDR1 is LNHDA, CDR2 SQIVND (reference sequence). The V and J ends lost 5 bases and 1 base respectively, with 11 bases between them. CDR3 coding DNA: TGTGCCAGTAGTTTAGGGGCGTCCCAAGAGACCCAGTACTTC. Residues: CASSLGASQETQYF.

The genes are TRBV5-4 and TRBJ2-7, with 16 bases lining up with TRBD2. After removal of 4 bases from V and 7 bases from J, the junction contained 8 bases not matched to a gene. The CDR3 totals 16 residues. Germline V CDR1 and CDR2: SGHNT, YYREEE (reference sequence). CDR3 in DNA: TGTGCCAGCAGCGAGGGACTAGCGGGAGGGGTAGGGGAGCAGTACTTC. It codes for CASSEGLAGGVGEQYF. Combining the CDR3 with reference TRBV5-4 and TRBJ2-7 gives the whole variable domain ETGVTQSPTHLIKTRGQQVTLRCSSQSGHNTVSWYQQALGQGPQFIFQYYREEENGRGNFPPRFSGLQFPNYSSELNVNALELDDSALYLCASSEGLAGGVGEQYFGPGTRLTVT.

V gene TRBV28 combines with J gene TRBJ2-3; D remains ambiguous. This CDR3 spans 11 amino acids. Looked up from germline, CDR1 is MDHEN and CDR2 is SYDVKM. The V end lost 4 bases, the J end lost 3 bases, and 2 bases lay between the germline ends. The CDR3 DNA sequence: TGTGCCAGCAGTTGGACAGATACGCAGTATTTT. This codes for CASSWTDTQYF.

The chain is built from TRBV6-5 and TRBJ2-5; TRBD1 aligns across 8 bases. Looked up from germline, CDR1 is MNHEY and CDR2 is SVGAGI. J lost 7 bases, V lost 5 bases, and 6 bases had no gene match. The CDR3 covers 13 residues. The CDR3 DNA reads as TGTGCCAGCAGTCGACAGGGGAAGGGGACCCAGTACTTC. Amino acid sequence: CASSRQGKGTQYF.

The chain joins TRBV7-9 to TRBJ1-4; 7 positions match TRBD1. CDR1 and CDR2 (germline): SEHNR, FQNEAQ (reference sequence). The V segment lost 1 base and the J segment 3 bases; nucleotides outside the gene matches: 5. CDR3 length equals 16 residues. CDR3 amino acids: CASSLGTGASNEKLFF. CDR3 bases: TGTGCCAGCAGCTTAGGAACAGGGGCGTCTAATGAAAAACTGTTTTTT.

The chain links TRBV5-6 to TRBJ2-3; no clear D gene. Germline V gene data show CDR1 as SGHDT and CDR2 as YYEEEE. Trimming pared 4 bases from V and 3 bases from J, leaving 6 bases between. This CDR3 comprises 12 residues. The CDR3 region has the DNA TGTGCCAGCAGCGTGGGGACAGATACGCAGTATTTT. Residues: CASSVGTDTQYF.

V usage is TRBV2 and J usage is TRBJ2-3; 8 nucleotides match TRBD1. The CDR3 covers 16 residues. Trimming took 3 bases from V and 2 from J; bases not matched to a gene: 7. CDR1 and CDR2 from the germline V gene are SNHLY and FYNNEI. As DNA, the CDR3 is TGTGCCAGCAGTGACTGGGGACAGGATCCCACAGATACGCAGTATTTT. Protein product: CASSDWGQDPTDTQYF.

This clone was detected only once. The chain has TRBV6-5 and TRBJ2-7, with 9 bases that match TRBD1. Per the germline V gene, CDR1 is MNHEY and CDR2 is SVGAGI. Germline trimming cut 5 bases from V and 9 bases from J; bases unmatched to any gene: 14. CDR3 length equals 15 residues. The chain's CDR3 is CASSASGTGLYVQYF. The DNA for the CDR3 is TGTGCCAGCAGTGCAAGCGGGACAGGGCTCTATGTGCAGTACTTC.

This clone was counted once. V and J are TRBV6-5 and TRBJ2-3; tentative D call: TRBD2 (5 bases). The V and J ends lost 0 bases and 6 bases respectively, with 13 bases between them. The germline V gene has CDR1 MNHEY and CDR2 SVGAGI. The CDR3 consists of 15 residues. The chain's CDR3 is CASSYSITSPDTQYF. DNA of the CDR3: TGTGCCAGCAGTTACTCGATAACTAGTCCCGATACGCAGTATTTT.

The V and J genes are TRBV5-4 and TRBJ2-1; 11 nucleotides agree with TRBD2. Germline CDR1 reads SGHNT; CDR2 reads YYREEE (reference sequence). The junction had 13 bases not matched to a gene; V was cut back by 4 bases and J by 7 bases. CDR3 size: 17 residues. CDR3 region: CASSPGWGSGRGNEQFF. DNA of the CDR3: TGTGCCAGCAGCCCCGGATGGGGTAGCGGGAGGGGGAATGAGCAGTTCTTC.

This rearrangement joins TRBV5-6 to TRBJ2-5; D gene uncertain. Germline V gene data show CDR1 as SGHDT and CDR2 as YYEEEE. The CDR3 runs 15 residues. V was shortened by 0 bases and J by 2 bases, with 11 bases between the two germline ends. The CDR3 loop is CASSLARYLQETQYF. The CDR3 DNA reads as TGTGCCAGCAGCTTGGCCAGGTACTTACAAGAGACCCAGTACTTC.

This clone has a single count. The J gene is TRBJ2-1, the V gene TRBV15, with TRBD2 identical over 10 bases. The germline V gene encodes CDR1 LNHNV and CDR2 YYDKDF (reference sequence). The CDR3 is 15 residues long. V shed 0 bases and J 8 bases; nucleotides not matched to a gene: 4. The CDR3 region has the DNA TGTGCCACCAGCAGAGATAGAGCGGGAGGGCATGAGCAGTTCTTC. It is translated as CATSRDRAGGHEQFF.

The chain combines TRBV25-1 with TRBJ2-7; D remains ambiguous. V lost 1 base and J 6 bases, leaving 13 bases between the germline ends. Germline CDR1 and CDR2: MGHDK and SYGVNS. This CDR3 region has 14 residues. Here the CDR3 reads CASSESGWKSEQYF. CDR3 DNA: TGTGCCAGCAGTGAATCTGGGTGGAAAAGCGAGCAGTACTTC.